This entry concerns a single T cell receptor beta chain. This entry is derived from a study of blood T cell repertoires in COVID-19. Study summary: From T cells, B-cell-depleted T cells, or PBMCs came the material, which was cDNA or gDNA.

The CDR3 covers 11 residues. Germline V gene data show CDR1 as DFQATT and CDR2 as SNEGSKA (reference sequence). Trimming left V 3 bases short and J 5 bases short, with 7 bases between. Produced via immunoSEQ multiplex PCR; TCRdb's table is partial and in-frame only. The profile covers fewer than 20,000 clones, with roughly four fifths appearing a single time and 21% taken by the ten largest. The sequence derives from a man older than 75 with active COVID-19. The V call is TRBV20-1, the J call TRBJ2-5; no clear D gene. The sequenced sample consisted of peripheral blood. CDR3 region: CSARYGETQYF. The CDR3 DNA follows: TGCAGTGCTAGGTACGGGGAGACCCAGTACTTC.